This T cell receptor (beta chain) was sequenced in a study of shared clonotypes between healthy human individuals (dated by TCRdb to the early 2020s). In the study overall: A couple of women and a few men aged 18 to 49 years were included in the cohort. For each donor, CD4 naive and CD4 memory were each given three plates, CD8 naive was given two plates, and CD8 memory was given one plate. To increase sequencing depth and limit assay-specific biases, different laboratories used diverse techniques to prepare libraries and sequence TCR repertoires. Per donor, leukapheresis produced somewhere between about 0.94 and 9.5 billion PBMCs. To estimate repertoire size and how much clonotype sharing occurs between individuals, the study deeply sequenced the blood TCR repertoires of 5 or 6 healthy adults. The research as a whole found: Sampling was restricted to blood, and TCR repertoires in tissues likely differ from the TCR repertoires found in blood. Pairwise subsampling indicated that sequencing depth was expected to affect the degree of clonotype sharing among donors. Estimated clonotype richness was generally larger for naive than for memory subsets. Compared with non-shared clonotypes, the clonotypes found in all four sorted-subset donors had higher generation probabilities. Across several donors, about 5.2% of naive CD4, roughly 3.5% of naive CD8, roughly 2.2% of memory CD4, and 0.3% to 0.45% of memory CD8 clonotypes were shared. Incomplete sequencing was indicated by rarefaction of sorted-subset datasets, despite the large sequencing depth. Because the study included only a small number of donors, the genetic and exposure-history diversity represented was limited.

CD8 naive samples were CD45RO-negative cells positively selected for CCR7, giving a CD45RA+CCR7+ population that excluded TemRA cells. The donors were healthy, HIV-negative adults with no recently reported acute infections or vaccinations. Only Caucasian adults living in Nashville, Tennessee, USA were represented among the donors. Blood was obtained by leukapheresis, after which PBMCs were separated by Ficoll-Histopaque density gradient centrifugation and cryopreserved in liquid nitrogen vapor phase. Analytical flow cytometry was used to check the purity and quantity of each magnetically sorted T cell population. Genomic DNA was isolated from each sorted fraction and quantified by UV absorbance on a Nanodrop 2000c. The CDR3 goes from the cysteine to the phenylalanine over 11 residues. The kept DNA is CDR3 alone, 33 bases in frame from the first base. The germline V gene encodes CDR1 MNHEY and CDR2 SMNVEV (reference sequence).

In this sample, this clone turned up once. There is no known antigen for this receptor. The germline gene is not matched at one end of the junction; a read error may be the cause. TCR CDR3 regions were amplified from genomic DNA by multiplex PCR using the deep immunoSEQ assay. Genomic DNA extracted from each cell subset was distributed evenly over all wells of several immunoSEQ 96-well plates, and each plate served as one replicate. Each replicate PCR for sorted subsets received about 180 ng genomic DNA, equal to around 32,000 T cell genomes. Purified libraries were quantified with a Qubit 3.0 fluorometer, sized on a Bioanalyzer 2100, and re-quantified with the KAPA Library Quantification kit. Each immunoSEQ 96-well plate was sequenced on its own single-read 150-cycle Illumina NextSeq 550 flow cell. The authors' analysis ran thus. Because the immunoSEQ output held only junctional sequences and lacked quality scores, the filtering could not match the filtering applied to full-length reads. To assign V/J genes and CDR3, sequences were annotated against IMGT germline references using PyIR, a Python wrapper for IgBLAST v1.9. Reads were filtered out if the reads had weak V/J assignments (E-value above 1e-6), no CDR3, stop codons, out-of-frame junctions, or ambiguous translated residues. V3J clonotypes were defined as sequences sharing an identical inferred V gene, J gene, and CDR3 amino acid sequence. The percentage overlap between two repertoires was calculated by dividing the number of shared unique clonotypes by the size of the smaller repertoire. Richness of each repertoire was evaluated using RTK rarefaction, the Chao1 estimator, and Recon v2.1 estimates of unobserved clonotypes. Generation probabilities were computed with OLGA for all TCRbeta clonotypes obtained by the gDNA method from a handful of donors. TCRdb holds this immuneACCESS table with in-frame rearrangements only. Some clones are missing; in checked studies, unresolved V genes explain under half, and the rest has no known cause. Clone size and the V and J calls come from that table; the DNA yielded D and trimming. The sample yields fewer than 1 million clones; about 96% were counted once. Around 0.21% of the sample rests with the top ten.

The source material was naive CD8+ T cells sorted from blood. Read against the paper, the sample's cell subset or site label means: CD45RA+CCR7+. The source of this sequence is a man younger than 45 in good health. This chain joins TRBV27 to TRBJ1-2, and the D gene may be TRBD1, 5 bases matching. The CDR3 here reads CASGAKYGYTF. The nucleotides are TGTGCCAGCGGGGCTAAGTATGGCTACACCTTC.